Each of the 32 T cell receptor beta chains below was sequenced from the same sample in a study of cytomegalovirus exposure and HLA in healthy donors. 13 Jbeta primers and 60 Vbeta primers were used for the PCR. The method was immunoSEQ multiplex PCR; TCRdb's version includes in-frame clones alone and lacks a portion of them. The sample has 100,000 to 150,000 clones; about 81% are singletons. The sample taken for sequencing was PBMCs. The receptors were sampled from a woman between 50 and 59 years old in good health and CMV-seropositive.

This chain joins TRBV30 and TRBJ2-7; 8 bases line up with TRBD1. The V and J ends lost 1 base and 9 bases, in that order; junction bases with no gene match: 11. CDR3 length: 14 residues. Germline values: CDR1 GTSNPN, CDR2 SVGIG (reference sequence). CDR3 in DNA: TGTGCCTGGAGTGCGCAGGGGGCTACCCTCGGGCAGTACTTC. Translation gives CAWSAQGATLGQYF.

V usage is TRBV21-1 and J usage is TRBJ2-5; the D segment call TRBD2 is taken from the table without a DNA check. TRBV21-1 is described as a pseudogene. CDR3 length: 12 residues. This chain's CDR3 is CATPHGRETQYF. DNA of the CDR3: TGTGCCACTCCCCACGGGAGAGAGACCCAGTACTTC.

This sequence joins TRBV5-1 and TRBJ2-2; D not resolved. Germline V gene data show CDR1 as SGHRS and CDR2 as YFSETQ. The length of the CDR3 is 15 residues. V lost 0 bases and J 3 bases, leaving 9 bases between the germline ends. In nucleotides, the CDR3 is TGCGCCAGCAGCTTGGGACACCGCGACACCGGGGAGCTGTTTTTT. Amino acids: CASSLGHRDTGELFF.

The rearrangement joins TRBV27 to TRBJ2-1; D is possibly TRBD2 (6 bases). The CDR3 loop spans 13 amino acids. From germline, CDR1 is MNHEY and CDR2 SMNVEV (reference sequence). The ends were cut back, 3 bases at V and 8 bases at J, with 11 bases in the middle. The CDR3 nucleotides are TGTGCCAGCAGTTTGCGCGGGATCCATGAGCAGTTCTTC. This encodes CASSLRGIHEQFF.

The rearrangement links TRBV5-1 to TRBJ2-5; D remains ambiguous. The CDR3 runs 14 residues. Trimming removed 0 bases from V and 0 bases from J, with 6 bases in between. Germline CDR1 reads SGHRS; CDR2 reads YFSETQ. This CDR3 reads CASSLVSYQETQYF. The CDR3 DNA reads TGCGCCAGCAGCTTGGTTAGTTACCAAGAGACCCAGTACTTC.

V gene TRBV27 combines with J gene TRBJ2-7; TRBD2 aligns across 7 bases. Unmatched junction bases numbered 16, after V lost 2 bases and J lost 6 bases. Germline CDR1 and CDR2: MNHEY and SMNVEV (reference sequence). The CDR3 is 17 residues long. DNA of the CDR3: TGTGCCAGCAGTTTAAAGGAGCGGCGGGAGAGTGGGGCCGAGCAGTACTTC. Translated, it gives CASSLKERRESGAEQYF.

On this clone: At one end, the junction sequence differs from germline, possibly due to a read error. V is TRBV30 and J is TRBJ1-2; D remains unclear. CDR3 length equals 13 residues. Germline CDR1 reads GTSNPN; CDR2 reads SVGIG (reference sequence). The chain's CDR3 is CAWIGGIAYGYPF. The CDR3 DNA reads TGTGCCTGGATCGGAGGCATCGCCTATGGCTACCCCTTC. The whole variable domain, filled in from reference TRBV30 and TRBJ1-2, reads SQTIHQWPATLVQPVGSPLSLECTVEGTSNPNLYWYRQAAGRGLQLLFYSVGIGQISSEVPQNLSASRPQDRQFILSSKKLLLSDSGFYLCAWIGGIAYGYPFGSGTRLTVV.

The CDR3 spells CASSLSAGGETQYF. The CDR3 DNA sequence: TGTGCCAGCAGCCTGTCAGCGGGGGGGGAGACCCAGTACTTC. The chain employs TRBV11-1 and TRBJ2-5; 10 bases align to TRBD2. V dropped 5 bases and J dropped 5; count of bases not matched to a gene: 5. Per the germline V gene, CDR1 is SGHAT and CDR2 is FQDESV (reference sequence). The CDR3 loop spans 14 amino acids.

The gene calls are TRBV30 and TRBJ2-1; perhaps TRBD2 as D (7 bases). Trimming removed 1 base at V and 3 bases at J, with 10 bases between. The CDR3 sequence is 14 residues long. The V gene's germline CDR1 is GTSNPN and CDR2 SVGIG (reference sequence). The CDR3 sequence: CAWSGGGSYNEQFF. CDR3 nucleotide sequence: TGTGCCTGGAGTGGCGGGGGCAGCTACAATGAGCAGTTCTTC. Full variable domain (outside the CDR3, taken from reference TRBV30 and TRBJ2-1): SQTIHQWPATLVQPVGSPLSLECTVEGTSNPNLYWYRQAAGRGLQLLFYSVGIGQISSEVPQNLSASRPQDRQFILSSKKLLLSDSGFYLCAWSGGGSYNEQFFGPGTRLTVL.

This clone was recorded a few times. The chain carries TRBV25-1 and TRBJ2-7; D uncertain. V was clipped by 6 bases and J by 3 bases, with 9 bases between them. Germline CDR1 reads MGHDK; CDR2 reads SYGVNS. The CDR3 runs to 12 residues. CDR3 sequence (DNA): TGTGCCAGCAGAGGAGAACGCTACGAGCAGTACTTC. Residues: CASRGERYEQYF.

The chain couples TRBV5-7 to TRBJ2-2; D is perhaps TRBD1 (7 bases). TRBV5-7 is sorted into the ORF group, with uncertain function. This CDR3 contains 16 residues. With 0 bases removed from V and 1 base from J, the gap between germline ends came to 10 bases. Here the CDR3 DNA reads TGTGCCAGCAGCTTGGGCAGGGGGGAGAACACCGGGGAGCTGTTTTTT. Its translation: CASSLGRGENTGELFF.

The chain links TRBV11-2 to TRBJ2-7, with 12 bases that match TRBD2. The V segment lost 5 bases and the J segment 5 bases; nucleotides outside the gene matches: 4. The V gene's germline CDR1 is SGHAT and CDR2 FQNNGV. The CDR3 extends over 14 amino acids. The CDR3 coding sequence is TGTGCCAGCAGCCCTAGCGGGAGGGCCGACGAGCAGTACTTC. Translated, it gives CASSPSGRADEQYF.

This clone was found once. The chain combines TRBV29-1 with TRBJ1-1; D gene ambiguous. V lost 7 bases and J lost 0, with 12 bases in between. Germline V gene lookup returns CDR1 SQVTM and CDR2 ANQGSEA. The CDR3 consists of 13 residues. The CDR3 nucleotides are TGCAGCGCCAATAGCAGATTGAACACTGAAGCTTTCTTT. Protein product: CSANSRLNTEAFF.

This clone turned up a few times. V usage is TRBV6-1 and J usage is TRBJ2-7; no clear D gene. V was cut by 5 bases and J by 7 bases, with 12 bases left in between. CDR3 size: 12 residues. The germline CDR1 and CDR2 sequences are MNHNS and SASEGT. CDR3 loop: CASSLPLTEQYF. As DNA, the CDR3 is TGTGCCAGCAGTCTACCCCTGACAGAGCAGTACTTC.

The chain has TRBV7-9 and TRBJ1-2; 8 nucleotides match TRBD1. The ends lost 2 bases at V and 7 bases at J; junction bases unmatched: 6. This CDR3 spans 14 amino acids. CDR1 and CDR2 (germline): SEHNR, FQNEAQ (reference sequence). CDR3 region: CASSLNRGRSGYTF. CDR3 coding DNA: TGTGCCAGCAGCTTAAACAGGGGGAGGTCTGGCTACACCTTC.

The CDR3 is CASSATGFYEQYF. The CDR3 DNA follows: TGTGCCAGCAGCGCGACAGGGTTCTACGAGCAGTACTTC. J is TRBJ2-7 and V is TRBV2, with TRBD1 matching over 7 bases. With 6 bases clipped from V and 3 bases from J, the junction kept 5 bases outside the gene matches. This CDR3 is 13 amino acids long. CDR1 and CDR2 (germline): SNHLY, FYNNEI.

This clone showed up just once. The rearrangement joins TRBV7-8 to TRBJ1-5, with D possibly being TRBD1 (5 bases). V was clipped by 1 base and J by 6 bases, with 10 bases between them. CDR3 length equals 14 residues. Germline lookup yields CDR1 SGHVS and CDR2 FQNEAQ. The CDR3 DNA reads as TGTGCCAGCAGCTTAGGGGTTGGGGCTCAGCCCCAGCATTTT. Amino acids: CASSLGVGAQPQHF.

This chain uses TRBV23-1 with TRBJ1-2, with D hard to call. TRBV23-1 is marked as an open reading frame, function uncertain. V was clipped by 0 bases and J by 3 bases, with 8 bases between them. The CDR3 covers 14 residues. This CDR3 reads CASSQSWRYYGYTF. For the CDR3, the DNA is TGCGCCAGCAGTCAATCGTGGAGATACTATGGCTACACCTTC.

The chain combines TRBV7-8 with TRBJ2-5, with a tentative D call TRBD2 (5 bases). TRBJ2-7 matches the DNA end more closely, so the J call is doubtful. The CDR3 is made up of 14 amino acids. CDR1 is SGHVS, CDR2 FQNEAQ, per germline. The CDR3 sequence: CANKISGFPYEQYF. The CDR3 DNA sequence: TGTGCCAATAAGATAAGCGGCTTTCCCTACGAGCAGTACTTC.

This chain uses TRBV5-6 with TRBJ1-1, with unresolved D. Trimming pared 0 bases from V and 0 bases from J, leaving 3 bases between. Germline V gene data show CDR1 as SGHDT and CDR2 as YYEEEE. The CDR3 runs to 13 residues. The chain's CDR3 is CASSLDLNTEAFF. The CDR3 DNA reads as TGTGCCAGCAGCTTGGACTTGAACACTGAAGCTTTCTTT.

The chain is built from TRBV7-2 and TRBJ2-3; TRBD1 agrees at 9 bases. Trimming removed 1 base from V and 3 bases from J; junction bases left unmatched: 8. There are 17 residues in the CDR3. Per germline, CDR1 SGHTA and CDR2 FQGNSA. The CDR3 is CASSLGHYRGRTDTQYF. In DNA form, the CDR3 reads TGTGCCAGCAGCTTAGGGCACTACAGGGGGCGTACAGATACGCAGTATTTT.

The CDR3 here is CASGLGQPSYNEQFF. CDR3 in DNA: TGTGCTAGTGGTTTGGGACAACCATCCTACAATGAGCAGTTCTTC. The rearrangement uses TRBV12-5 and TRBJ2-1; D unclear. With 1 base removed from V and 1 base from J, the gap between germline ends came to 8 bases. Germline V gene data show CDR1 as LGHNT and CDR2 as FRNRAP. The CDR3 contains 15 residues.

This chain connects TRBV6-1 to TRBJ1-5; 10 positions match TRBD1. The CDR3 has 16 residues. J was trimmed by 3 bases and V by 4 bases; bases with no gene match: 6. Germline CDR1 reads MNHNS; CDR2 reads SASEGT. The CDR3 nucleotides read TGTGCCAGCAGTGCTAGGACAGGGGGAGTCAATCAGCCCCAGCATTTT. Residues: CASSARTGGVNQPQHF.

For the CDR3, the DNA is TGTGCCTGGAGGGGAATCACAGGGGGGAATTACGAGCAGTACTTC. Encoded protein: CAWRGITGGNYEQYF. The V call is TRBV30, the J call TRBJ2-7; the match to TRBD1 covers 8 bases. From germline, CDR1 is GTSNPN and CDR2 SVGIG (reference sequence). Trimming took 3 bases from V and 4 from J; bases not matched to a gene: 11. The CDR3 contains 15 residues. Based on the CDR3 plus reference TRBV30 and TRBJ2-7, the full variable domain is SQTIHQWPATLVQPVGSPLSLECTVEGTSNPNLYWYRQAAGRGLQLLFYSVGIGQISSEVPQNLSASRPQDRQFILSSKKLLLSDSGFYLCAWRGITGGNYEQYFGPGTRLTVT.

The rearrangement uses TRBV6-5 and TRBJ2-1, with TRBD2 matching over 10 bases. The V and J ends lost 2 bases and 2 bases, in that order; junction bases with no gene match: 0. The CDR3 sequence is 15 residues long. Germline V lookup: CDR1 MNHEY, CDR2 SVGAGI. CDR3 nucleotide sequence: TGTGCCAGCAGTTACAGCGGGAGGGCCTACAATGAGCAGTTCTTC. It is translated as CASSYSGRAYNEQFF.

The genes are TRBV15 and TRBJ2-2; perhaps TRBD1 as D (6 bases). Trimming stripped 4 bases from V and 3 bases from J, with 12 bases between. The germline V gene encodes CDR1 LNHNV and CDR2 YYDKDF (reference sequence). There are 15 residues in the CDR3. The CDR3 sequence is CATSIDRPDTGELFF. The CDR3 bases are TGTGCCACCAGCATAGACAGGCCTGACACCGGGGAGCTGTTTTTT.

The chain employs TRBV30 and TRBJ1-5; 7 bases match TRBD1. Germline CDR1 GTSNPN, CDR2 SVGIG (reference sequence). With 2 bases clipped from V and 4 bases from J, the junction kept 5 bases outside the gene matches. The length of the CDR3 is 14 residues. Here the CDR3 DNA reads TGTGCCTGGAGTATTTCAGGGGGTAATCAGCCCCAGCATTTT. Its translation is CAWSISGGNQPQHF.

This rearrangement joins TRBV28 to TRBJ2-7; 8 nucleotides match TRBD1. Unmatched junction bases numbered 10, after V lost 6 bases and J lost 6 bases. Germline loops: CDR1 MDHEN, CDR2 SYDVKM. The CDR3 is 14 amino acids. The chain's CDR3 is CASREQGASREQYF. The CDR3 DNA reads TGTGCCAGCAGGGAGCAGGGGGCGTCTCGCGAGCAGTACTTC.

The genes are TRBV5-1 and TRBJ2-5; no definite D call. Germline V CDR1 and CDR2: SGHRS, YFSETQ. The CDR3 consists of 14 residues. With 0 bases removed from V and 3 bases from J, the gap between germline ends came to 9 bases. CDR3 bases: TGCGCCAGCAGCTTGGCCGGAGCTGAAGAGACCCAGTACTTC. Its translation is CASSLAGAEETQYF.

The gene calls are TRBV27 and TRBJ1-5; D unclear. The CDR3 sequence is 14 residues long. CDR1 and CDR2 (germline): MNHEY, SMNVEV (reference sequence). Trimming cost V 5 bases and J 8 bases, with 16 bases left between them. The CDR3 DNA reads TGTGCCAGCAGTCGGCGTGAACCGAGGGAGCCCCAGCATTTT. Its protein is CASSRREPREPQHF.

Only one count was recorded for this clone. The V call is TRBV30, the J call TRBJ2-1; 10 nucleotides line up with TRBD2. This CDR3 contains 17 residues. Germline loops: CDR1 GTSNPN, CDR2 SVGIG (reference sequence). Unmatched junction bases numbered 6, after V lost 1 base and J lost 0 bases. CDR3 sequence: CAWSGLAGKDSYNEQFF. The DNA for the CDR3 is TGTGCCTGGAGTGGACTAGCGGGTAAGGACTCCTACAATGAGCAGTTCTTC.

The chain recombines TRBV5-1 with TRBJ2-3; TRBD2 aligns across 10 bases. Trimming took 0 bases from V and 2 from J; bases not matched to a gene: 3. Germline-derived CDR1 and CDR2 are SGHRS and YFSETQ. This CDR3 spans 16 amino acids. CDR3 sequence: CASSLGTSGITDTQYF. The CDR3 DNA reads as TGCGCCAGCAGCTTGGGCACTAGCGGGATCACAGATACGCAGTATTTT.